This TCR beta chain was observed in a study of spatial heterogeneity in lung cancer. Overall study context: Alpha-chain detections were consistently fewer than beta-chain detections among the sequences. Notes on the study in general: Within tumors, counts of expanded alpha and beta TCRs tracked tumor mutation counts.

A unique molecular identifier was attached to every TCR cDNA molecule. Via MiXCR, TCRdb re-called the 5' RACE reads, giving one row per CDR3 protein. The sample has under 5,500 distinct CDR3 sequences, less than 15% seen once; the top ten hold roughly 50%. In its sample, this clonotype was seen many times. As yet, its antigen is unknown. The germline V and J ends were trimmed by 6 bases and 0 bases, with 12 bases remaining between them. Germline CDR1 and CDR2: GTSNPN and SVGIG (reference sequence). The CDR3 runs 14 residues. Regarding time point: sample taken at primary tumor resection. Unsorted whole RNA samples from tumor, nontumor lung or frozen PBMC were sequenced.

Sequencing was performed on lung tumor tissue, taken at surgery. The receptor comes from a male donor with early-stage non-small cell lung cancer. The chain is built from TRBV30 and TRBJ2-1; D not certain. CDR3 protein: CACFLGSSYNEQFF. The CDR3 DNA is TGTGCCTGCTTTCTAGGCAGCTCCTACAATGAGCAGTTCTTC.